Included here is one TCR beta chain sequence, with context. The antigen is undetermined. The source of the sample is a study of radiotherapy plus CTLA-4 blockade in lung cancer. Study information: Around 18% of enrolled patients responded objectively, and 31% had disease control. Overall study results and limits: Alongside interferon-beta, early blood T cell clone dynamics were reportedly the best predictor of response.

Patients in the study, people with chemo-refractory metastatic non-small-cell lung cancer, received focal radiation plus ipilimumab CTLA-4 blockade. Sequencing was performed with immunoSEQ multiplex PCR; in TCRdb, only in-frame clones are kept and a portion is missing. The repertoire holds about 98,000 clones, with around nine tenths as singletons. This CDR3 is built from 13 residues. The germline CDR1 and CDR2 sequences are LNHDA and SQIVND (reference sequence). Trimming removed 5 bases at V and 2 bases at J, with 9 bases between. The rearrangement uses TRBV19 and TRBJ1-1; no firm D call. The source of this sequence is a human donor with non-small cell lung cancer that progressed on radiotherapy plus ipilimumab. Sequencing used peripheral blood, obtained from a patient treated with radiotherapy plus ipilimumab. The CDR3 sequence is CASSPEENTEAFF. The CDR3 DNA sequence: TGTGCCAGTAGTCCTGAAGAAAACACTGAAGCTTTCTTT.